This is a list of T cell receptor beta chains from one sample in a study of read filtering for tumor transcriptome and immune sequencing. Each CDR3 protein gets one entry after TCRdb re-called the reads with MiXCR. The table has tens of thousands of distinct CDR3 sequences, 20% to 25% seen once. The sequencing input was a population of CD138-negative cells sorted from bone marrow. These receptors all come from a donor at least 40 years old with multiple myeloma. Both conserved end residues are part of each CDR3. A D gene is named only where the DNA matches it firmly. Size tells how often a clone was seen (once, few, many) or the class of an expanded clone, and some rows leave it out.

len | d_gene | j_gene | v_gene | abundance | CDR3nt | CDR3aa
14 | - | TRBJ2-3 | TRBV9 | many | TGTGCCAGCAGCGTTGGCGGGAGCACAGATACGCAGTATTTT | CASSVGGSTDTQYF
14 | TRBD2 | TRBJ2-3 | TRBV3-1 | few | TGTGCCAGCACCTCGACTAGCGGGGTAGATACGCAGTATTTT | CASTSTSGVDTQYF
15 | - | TRBJ2-7 | TRBV5-5 | many | TGTGCCAGCAGCTTGGGCCGGTGGACAGTCTACGAGCAGTACTTC | CASSLGRWTVYEQYF
12 | - | TRBJ1-2 | TRBV28 | many | TGTGCCAGCATTACACAGGGCGGAGGCTACACCTTC | CASITQGGGYTF
12 | - | TRBJ2-1 | TRBV7-9 | many | TGTGCCAGCAGCCCCTCTGACAATGAGCAGTTCTTC | CASSPSDNEQFF
15 | TRBD1 | TRBJ2-2 | TRBV20-1 | many | TGCAGTGCTAGAGGGACAGGGAGATGGACCGGGGAGCTGTTTTTT | CSARGTGRWTGELFF
15 | TRBD2 | TRBJ2-7 | TRBV11-2 | few | TGTGCCAGCAGCTGGCAGCGACTAGCGGGGGACGAGCAGTACTTC | CASSWQRLAGDEQYF
13 | - | TRBJ2-3 | TRBV7-2 | - | TGTGCCAGTAGCACCCCCAGAACAGGTACGCAGTATTTT | CASSTPRTGTQYF
17 | TRBD2 | TRBJ2-3 | TRBV24-1 | many | TGTGCCACCAGTCCGACAGGGACTAGCCAAAGCACAGATACGCAGTATTTT | CATSPTGTSQSTDTQYF
12 | - | TRBJ2-5 | TRBV29-1 | many | TGCAGCGTTTTGACCACGGCAGAGACCCAGTACTTC | CSVLTTAETQYF
17 | TRBD2 | TRBJ2-1 | TRBV25-1 | few | TGTGCCAGCAGTGCCCGGACTAGCGGGAGGAACTCTCATGAGCAGTTCTTC | CASSARTSGRNSHEQFF
16 | TRBD2 | TRBJ2-1 | TRBV5-6 | - | TGTGCCAGCAGCCCCGGGACTAGCGGCCCCTACAATGAGCAGTTCTTC | CASSPGTSGPYNEQFF
17 | TRBD2 | TRBJ2-1 | TRBV13 | many | TGTGCCAGCAGCTCGCACCTAGCGGGAGAGAGGGACAATGAGCAGTTCTTC | CASSSHLAGERDNEQFF
13 | TRBD1 | TRBJ1-5 | TRBV28 | few | TGTGCCAGCAGAGAGGGGGCTGGGCAGCCCCAGCATTTT | CASREGAGQPQHF
14 | - | TRBJ1-3 | TRBV6-2/TRBV6-3 | - | TGTGCCAGCATCACCGCAGGGGCTGGGAACACCATATATTTT | CASITAGAGNTIYF
15 | - | TRBJ1-4 | TRBV28 | - | TGTGCCAGCAGTTTCCACAGGAGATGGGACGAAAAACTGTTTTTT | CASSFHRRWDEKLFF
14 | - | TRBJ2-1 | TRBV2 | - | TGTGCCAGCAGTAGGGACAATATCTACAATGAGCAGTTCTTC | CASSRDNIYNEQFF
13 | - | TRBJ2-7 | TRBV6-6 | few | TGTGCCAGCAGGGCCCAGGGTTCCTACGAGCAGTACTTC | CASRAQGSYEQYF
15 | - | TRBJ2-5 | TRBV28 | many | TGCTGCACCTGGAGGGGCACAGCGGGCACAGAGACCCAGTACTTC | CCTWRGTAGTETQYF
17 | - | TRBJ1-2 | TRBV7-2 | many | TGTGCCAGCAGCTTAGGAGTCGGGCAGATCTTAAACTATGGCTACACCTTC | CASSLGVGQILNYGYTF
11 | - | TRBJ2-1 | TRBV13 | once | TGTGCCAGCAGCTTAGCAAATGAGCGGTTCTTC | CASSLANERFF
17 | - | TRBJ2-2 | TRBV7-9 | once | TGTGCCAGCAGCCCGGAGACTAAGTTCGCGAACACCGGGGAGCTGTTTTTT | CASSPETKFANTGELFF
14 | - | TRBJ2-7 | TRBV29-1 | many | TGCAGCGTAACTGACAGGGAGGGATCCTACGAGCAGTACTTC | CSVTDREGSYEQYF
17 | TRBD2 | TRBJ2-1 | TRBV7-3 | many | TGTGCCAGCATCAAGACACGGACTAGCCAACTTTACAATGAGCAGTTCTTC | CASIKTRTSQLYNEQFF
16 | TRBD2 | TRBJ2-1 | TRBV7-8 | many | TGTGCCAGCAGCCCATACCGGGTAGCGGGGGACAATGAGCAGTTCTTC | CASSPYRVAGDNEQFF
14 | TRBD1 | TRBJ2-7 | TRBV28 | many | TGTGCCAGCATCAAACCGGGACAGCTACACGAGCAGTACTTC | CASIKPGQLHEQYF
15 | - | TRBJ2-7 | TRBV4-2 | many | TGTGCCAGCAGCCAAGAGGGGGGAAGCTCCTACGAGCAGTACTTC | CASSQEGGSSYEQYF
14 | TRBD2 | TRBJ2-2 | TRBV29-1 | many | TGCAGCGCAAGATCTAGCGGTCTAGCCGGGGAGCTGTTTTTT | CSARSSGLAGELFF
15 | TRBD1 | TRBJ2-2 | TRBV5-1 | - | TGCGCCAGCAGCCCCAGGACAGGGCCGGCCGGGGAGCTGTTTTTT | CASSPRTGPAGELFF
17 | TRBD2 | TRBJ2-3 | TRBV18 | many | TGTGCCAGCTCACCACCGGTTAGCGGGGGGCACACAGATACGCAGTATTTT | CASSPPVSGGHTDTQYF
11 | - | TRBJ2-3 | TRBV29-1 | many | TGCAGCGCCCCCAGCACAGATACGCAGTATTTT | CSAPSTDTQYF
12 | - | TRBJ1-5 | TRBV28 | many | TGTGCCGCCCAAAAGGGGGGGCGATCACAGCATTTT | CAAQKGGRSQHF
15 | - | TRBJ2-5 | TRBV5-5 | many | TGTGCCAGCAGCTTGTCCGGGCAGAACCAAGAGACCCAGTACTTC | CASSLSGQNQETQYF
14 | - | TRBJ2-7 | TRBV20-1 | many | TGCAGTGCTCCCAAGGTCGACGGAACCTACGAGCAGTACTTC | CSAPKVDGTYEQYF
13 | - | TRBJ2-3 | TRBV29-1 | - | TGCAGCGTAGTTCTGGCCCCGGCCGATACGCAGTATTTT | CSVVLAPADTQYF
14 | - | TRBJ2-7 | TRBV29-1 | many | TGCAGCGTTGAAGTCCCTAGCGCGTCCTACGAGCAGTACTTC | CSVEVPSASYEQYF
15 | - | TRBJ2-5 | TRBV7-9 | many | TGTGCCAGCAGCTTAGAAGACAGGTTGGGAGAGACCCAGTACTTC | CASSLEDRLGETQYF
15 | - | TRBJ2-7 | TRBV12-3/TRBV12-4 | many | TGTGCCAGCAGTCTCGGGACAAGAAGCTCCTACGAGCAGTACTTC | CASSLGTRSSYEQYF
14 | TRBD1 | TRBJ2-1 | TRBV19 | many | TGTGCCAGTCGACAGGGAAATAGGTACAATGAGCAGTTCTTC | CASRQGNRYNEQFF
15 | - | TRBJ2-7 | TRBV7-6 | - | TGTGCCAGCAGCCCGGGACGACCGAACACTGGCGAGCAGTACTTC | CASSPGRPNTGEQYF
13 | - | TRBJ1-5 | TRBV6-1 | few | TGTGCCAGCAGTGTAGCTAGCAATCAGCCCCAGCATTTT | CASSVASNQPQHF
15 | - | TRBJ2-7 | TRBV6-1 | many | TGTGCCAGCAGTTTACAGGGGACTCAGTCCTACGAGCAGTACTTC | CASSLQGTQSYEQYF
14 | - | TRBJ2-3 | TRBV9 | many | TGTGCCAGCAGCCCCGGACATTTCACAGATACGCAGTATTTT | CASSPGHFTDTQYF
15 | - | TRBJ2-6 | TRBV14 | many | TGTGCCAGCAGCCAACTCAGGGGCAGGGCCAACGTCCTGACTTTC | CASSQLRGRANVLTF
15 | - | TRBJ2-1 | TRBV5-4 | - | TGCGCCAGCAGCCTGGGGGGACAGAGCTACAATGAGCAGTTCTTC | CASSLGGQSYNEQFF
10 | - | TRBJ2-4 | TRBV29-1 | - | TGCAGCGACCGCGAGGACATTCAGTACTTC | CSDREDIQYF
14 | - | TRBJ2-7 | TRBV6-2/TRBV6-3 | many | TGTGCCAGCAGGAGACAGTATGACTCCTACGAGCAGTACTTC | CASRRQYDSYEQYF
17 | TRBD1 | TRBJ1-6 | TRBV5-1 | many | TGCGCCAGCAGCCGCGGACAGGGGGCCGCCTATAATTCACCCCTCCACTTT | CASSRGQGAAYNSPLHF
16 | TRBD1 | TRBJ1-1 | TRBV28 | many | TGTGCCAGCAGTTTTCAGGGGGCGTCTCTGAACACTGAAGCTTTCTTT | CASSFQGASLNTEAFF
14 | TRBD1 | TRBJ1-5 | TRBV19 | - | TGTGCCAGCTTCGGACAGGGGATTGGTCAGCCCCAGCATTTT | CASFGQGIGQPQHF
14 | TRBD1 | TRBJ1-2 | TRBV6-1 | many | TGTGCCACGGACGAACAGGGGTTCCACTATGGCTACACCTTC | CATDEQGFHYGYTF
14 | - | TRBJ1-1 | TRBV21-1 | many | TGTGCCAGCAGCAAAGGGGGGGCCCCAGTCGTGGCTTTCTTT | CASSKGGAPVVAFF
14 | - | TRBJ1-6 | TRBV4-1 | many | TGCGCCAGCAGCCAAGTTCGGGATAATTCACCCCTCCACTTT | CASSQVRDNSPLHF
16 | - | TRBJ2-1 | TRBV12-3/TRBV12-4 | few | TGTGCCAGCAGTTCAACCGACAGGGGAGGGTTGCATGAGCAGTTCTTC | CASSSTDRGGLHEQFF
12 | - | TRBJ2-3 | TRBV29-1 | many | TGCAGCGGGGGACAATCCACAGATACGCAGTATTTT | CSGGQSTDTQYF
15 | - | TRBJ1-2 | TRBV10-3 | - | TGTGCCATCAGTGAGTCCGGGGGGCGCGTCTATGGCTACACCTTC | CAISESGGRVYGYTF
13 | - | TRBJ1-2 | TRBV20-1 | - | TGCAGTGCCGAGGGAGGGGTTGACTATGGCCACACCTTC | CSAEGGVDYGHTF